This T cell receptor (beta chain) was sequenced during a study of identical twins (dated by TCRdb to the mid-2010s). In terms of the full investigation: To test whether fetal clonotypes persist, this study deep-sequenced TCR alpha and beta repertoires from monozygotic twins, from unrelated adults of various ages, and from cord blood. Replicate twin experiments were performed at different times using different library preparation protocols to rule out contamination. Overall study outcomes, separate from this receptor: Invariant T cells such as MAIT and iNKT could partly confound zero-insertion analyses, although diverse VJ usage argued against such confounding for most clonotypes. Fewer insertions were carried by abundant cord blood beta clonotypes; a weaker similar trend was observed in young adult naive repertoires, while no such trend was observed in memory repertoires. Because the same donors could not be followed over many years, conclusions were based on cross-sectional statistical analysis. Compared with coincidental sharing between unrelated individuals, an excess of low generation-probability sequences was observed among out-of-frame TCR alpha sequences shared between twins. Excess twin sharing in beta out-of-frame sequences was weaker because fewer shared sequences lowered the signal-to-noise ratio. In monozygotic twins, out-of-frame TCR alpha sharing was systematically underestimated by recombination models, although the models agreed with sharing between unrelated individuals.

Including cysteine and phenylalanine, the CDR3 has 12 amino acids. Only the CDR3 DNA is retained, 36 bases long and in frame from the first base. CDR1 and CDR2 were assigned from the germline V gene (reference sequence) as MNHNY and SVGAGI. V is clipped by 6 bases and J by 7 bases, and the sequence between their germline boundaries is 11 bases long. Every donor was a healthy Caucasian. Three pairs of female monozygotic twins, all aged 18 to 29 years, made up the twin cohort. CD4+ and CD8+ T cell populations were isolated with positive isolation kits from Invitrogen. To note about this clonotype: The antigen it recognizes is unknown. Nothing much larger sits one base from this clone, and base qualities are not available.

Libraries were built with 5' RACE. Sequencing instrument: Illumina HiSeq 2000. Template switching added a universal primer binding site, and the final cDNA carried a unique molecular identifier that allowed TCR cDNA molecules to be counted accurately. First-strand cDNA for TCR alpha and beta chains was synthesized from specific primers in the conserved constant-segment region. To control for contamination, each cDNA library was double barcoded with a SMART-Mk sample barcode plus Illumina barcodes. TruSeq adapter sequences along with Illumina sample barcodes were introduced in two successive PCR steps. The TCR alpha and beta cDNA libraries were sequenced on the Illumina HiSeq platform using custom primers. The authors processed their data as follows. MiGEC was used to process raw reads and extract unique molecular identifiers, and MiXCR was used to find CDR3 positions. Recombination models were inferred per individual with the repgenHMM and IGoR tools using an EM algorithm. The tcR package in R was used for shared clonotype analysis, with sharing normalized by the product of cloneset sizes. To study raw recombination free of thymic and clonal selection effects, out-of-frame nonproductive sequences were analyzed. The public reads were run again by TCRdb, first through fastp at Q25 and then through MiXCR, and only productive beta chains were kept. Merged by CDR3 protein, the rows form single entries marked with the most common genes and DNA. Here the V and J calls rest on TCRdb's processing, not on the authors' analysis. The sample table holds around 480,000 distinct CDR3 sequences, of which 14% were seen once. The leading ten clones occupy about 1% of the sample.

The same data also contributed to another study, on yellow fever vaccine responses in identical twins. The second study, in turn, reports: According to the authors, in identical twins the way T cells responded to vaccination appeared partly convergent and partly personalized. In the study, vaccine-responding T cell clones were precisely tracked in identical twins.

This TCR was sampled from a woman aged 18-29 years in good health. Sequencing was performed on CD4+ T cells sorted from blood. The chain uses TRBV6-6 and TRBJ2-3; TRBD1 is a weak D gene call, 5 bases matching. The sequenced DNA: TGTGCCAGCAGGCCGACAGAAAATACGCAGTATTTT. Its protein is CASRPTENTQYF.